These 9 T cell receptor beta chains share one sample of origin, sequenced in a study of blood T cell repertoires in COVID-19. Here immunoSEQ multiplex PCR was the method, and the copy in TCRdb shows in-frame clones only, minus some. This sample has 200,000 to 250,000 clones, with approximately 90% found just once. The sequencing input was PBMCs or T cells enriched from blood (not recorded which). These receptors were collected from a man aged 50-59 years who had been exposed to COVID-19.

This chain joins TRBV30 and TRBJ2-2; 9 bases align to TRBD1. Germline-derived CDR1 and CDR2 are GTSNPN and SVGIG (reference sequence). This CDR3 contains 16 residues. V was clipped by 4 bases and J by 0 bases; unmatched bases: 6. In DNA, the CDR3 is TGTGCCTGGACGTTGGGACAGGGAGCGAACACCGGGGAGCTGTTTTTT. Protein: CAWTLGQGANTGELFF.

The chain employs TRBV7-3 and TRBJ1-1, with TRBD1 as a possible D gene (5 bases). The V gene lost 3 bases and the J gene lost 0 bases, with 8 bases spanning the gap. Germline V gene lookup returns CDR1 SGHTA and CDR2 FQGTGA. The CDR3 runs 14 residues. The CDR3 DNA reads as TGTGCCAGCAGCTTGCGACAGCTGAACACTGAAGCTTTCTTT. It specifies CASSLRQLNTEAFF.

The sample holds one count of this clone. The V call is TRBV30, the J call TRBJ2-7, with 8 bases aligning to TRBD2. Germline trimming cut 4 bases from V and 7 bases from J; bases unmatched to any gene: 15. The CDR3 length is 15 residues. The germline V gene has CDR1 GTSNPN and CDR2 SVGIG (reference sequence). CDR3 sequence (DNA): TGTGCCTGGACGAATTTGGCGGGGGGATTTATAGAGCAGTACTTC. It is translated as CAWTNLAGGFIEQYF.

The count of this clone is one. The V gene is TRBV2, the J gene TRBJ1-1; the D is unclear. This CDR3 is 15 amino acids long. V was trimmed by 0 bases and J by 0 bases, leaving 8 bases between them. In germline, CDR1 is SNHLY, CDR2 FYNNEI. CDR3 bases: TGTGCCAGCAGTGAAGCGGGCGGGCTGAACACTGAAGCTTTCTTT. Its protein product is CASSEAGGLNTEAFF.

This chain joins TRBV5-1 and TRBJ1-1; 12 bases agree with TRBD1. Germline-derived CDR1 and CDR2 are SGHRS and YFSETQ. This CDR3 comprises 16 residues. Trimming removed 2 bases from V and 3 bases from J; junction bases left unmatched: 5. The CDR3 spells CASSLGTGGLYTEAFF. For the CDR3, the DNA is TGCGCCAGCAGCTTAGGGACAGGGGGCTTGTACACTGAAGCTTTCTTT.

This clone appeared a single time. The junction and the germline gene differ at one end; a read error may be behind it. The rearrangement joins TRBV6-5 to TRBJ2-7; TRBD2 is a possible D gene (5 bases). This CDR3 spans 15 amino acids. Germline V gives CDR1 MNHEY, CDR2 SVGAGI. The CDR3 bases are TGTGCCAGCAGAGACGTGGGTACTAGTTCCTCCGAGCAGTACTTC. Amino acid sequence: CASRDVGTSSSEQYF.

The CDR3 DNA reads TGTGCCAGCAGCTTAGTCGCGGGGGGTAACACAGATACGCAGTATTTT. As protein: CASSLVAGGNTDTQYF. The V and J genes are TRBV7-2 and TRBJ2-3; the match to TRBD2 covers 8 bases. CDR1 and CDR2 from the germline V gene are SGHTA and FQGNSA. V lost 1 base and J lost 2; bases outside the gene matches: 5. The length of the CDR3 is 16 residues.

This clone was recorded only once. The genes are TRBV7-3 and TRBJ2-1; tentatively, D is TRBD1 (6 bases). V was trimmed by 0 bases and J by 4 bases, leaving 10 bases between them. The CDR3 totals 15 residues. Germline V gives CDR1 SGHTA, CDR2 FQGTGA. The CDR3, as DNA: TGTGCCAGCAGCTTAACGTGGACAGCTTACAATGAGCAGTTCTTC. Its protein product is CASSLTWTAYNEQFF. Together with reference TRBV7-3 and TRBJ2-1, the CDR3 gives the full variable domain: GAGVSQTPSNKVTEKGKYVELRCDPISGHTALYWYRQSLGQGPEFLIYFQGTGAADDSGLPNDRFFAVRPEGSVSTLKIQRTERGDSAVYLCASSLTWTAYNEQFFGPGTRLTVL.

The chain couples TRBV5-1 to TRBJ2-1, with 7 bases fitting TRBD2. The germline V gene has CDR1 SGHRS and CDR2 YFSETQ. The CDR3 spans 13 residues. V lost 0 bases and J lost 10; bases outside the gene matches: 4. The CDR3 nucleotides are TGCGCCAGCAGCTTGGATGATAGCGGGGAGCAGTTCTTC. Its protein product is CASSLDDSGEQFF.